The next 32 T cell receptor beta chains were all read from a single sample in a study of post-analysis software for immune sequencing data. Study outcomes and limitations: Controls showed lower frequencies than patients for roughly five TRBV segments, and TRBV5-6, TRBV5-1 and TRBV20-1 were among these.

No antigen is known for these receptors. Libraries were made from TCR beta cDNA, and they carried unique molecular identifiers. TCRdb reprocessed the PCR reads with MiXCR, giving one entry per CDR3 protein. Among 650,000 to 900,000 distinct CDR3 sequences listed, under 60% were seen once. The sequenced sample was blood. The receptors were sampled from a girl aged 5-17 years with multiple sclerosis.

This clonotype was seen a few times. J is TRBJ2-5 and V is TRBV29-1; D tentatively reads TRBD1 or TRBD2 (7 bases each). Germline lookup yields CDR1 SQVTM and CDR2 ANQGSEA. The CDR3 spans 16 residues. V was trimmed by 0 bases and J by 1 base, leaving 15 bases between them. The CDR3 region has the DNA TGCAGCGTTGAAGATCCCCAGGGGGGGATCCAAGAGACCCAGTACTTC. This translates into CSVEDPQGGIQETQYF.

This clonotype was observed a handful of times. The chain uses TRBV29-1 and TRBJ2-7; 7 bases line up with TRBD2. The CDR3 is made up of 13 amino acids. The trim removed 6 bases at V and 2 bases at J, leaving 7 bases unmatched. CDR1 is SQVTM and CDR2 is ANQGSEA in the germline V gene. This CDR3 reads CSVLAGATYEQYF. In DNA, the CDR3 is TGCAGCGTCCTGGCGGGAGCCACCTACGAGCAGTACTTC.

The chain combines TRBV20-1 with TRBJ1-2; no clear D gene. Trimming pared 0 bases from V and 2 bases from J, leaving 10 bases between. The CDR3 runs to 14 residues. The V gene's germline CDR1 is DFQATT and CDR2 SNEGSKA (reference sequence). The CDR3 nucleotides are TGCAGTGCTAGAGATCCCGACTCGAACTATGGCTACACCTTC. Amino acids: CSARDPDSNYGYTF.

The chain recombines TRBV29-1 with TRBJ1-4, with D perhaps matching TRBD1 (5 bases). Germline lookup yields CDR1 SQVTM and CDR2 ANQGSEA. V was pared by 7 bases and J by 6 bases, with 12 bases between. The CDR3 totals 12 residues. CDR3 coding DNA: TGCAGCGCCAGGGAGGGTCATGAAAAACTGTTTTTT. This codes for CSAREGHEKLFF.

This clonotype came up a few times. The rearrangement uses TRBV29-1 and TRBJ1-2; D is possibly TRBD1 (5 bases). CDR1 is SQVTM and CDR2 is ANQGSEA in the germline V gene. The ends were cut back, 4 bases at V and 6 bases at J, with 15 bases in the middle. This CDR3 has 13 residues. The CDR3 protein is CSVGNYRDDGYTF. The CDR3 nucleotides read TGCAGCGTTGGGAACTACCGGGACGATGGCTACACCTTC.

In DNA, the CDR3 is TGCAGCGTTGAACAGGGGGCGTACCGGTTCTTC. It codes for CSVEQGAYRFF. This chain connects TRBV29-1 to TRBJ2-1; 8 bases align to TRBD1. Germline V gene data show CDR1 as SQVTM and CDR2 as ANQGSEA. The CDR3 runs to 11 residues. With 2 bases clipped from V and 15 bases from J, the junction kept 6 bases outside the gene matches.

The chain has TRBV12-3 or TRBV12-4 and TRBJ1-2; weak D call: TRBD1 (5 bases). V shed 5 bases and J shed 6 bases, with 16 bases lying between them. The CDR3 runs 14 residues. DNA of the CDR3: TGTGCCAGCAGTGGTACAGGTTCTCTCCATGGCTACACCTTC. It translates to CASSGTGSLHGYTF.

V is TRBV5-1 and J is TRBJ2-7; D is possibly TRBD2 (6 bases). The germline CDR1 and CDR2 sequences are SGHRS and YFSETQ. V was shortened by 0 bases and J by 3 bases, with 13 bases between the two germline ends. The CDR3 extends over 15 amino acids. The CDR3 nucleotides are TGCGCCAGCAGCTTGGACACGGGGGAGATCTACGAGCAGTACTTC. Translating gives CASSLDTGEIYEQYF.

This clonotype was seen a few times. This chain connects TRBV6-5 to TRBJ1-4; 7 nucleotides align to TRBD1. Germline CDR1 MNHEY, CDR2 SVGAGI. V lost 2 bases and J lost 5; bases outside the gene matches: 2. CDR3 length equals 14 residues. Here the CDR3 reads CASSYGDRNEKLFF. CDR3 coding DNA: TGTGCCAGCAGTTACGGGGACAGAAATGAAAAACTGTTTTTT.

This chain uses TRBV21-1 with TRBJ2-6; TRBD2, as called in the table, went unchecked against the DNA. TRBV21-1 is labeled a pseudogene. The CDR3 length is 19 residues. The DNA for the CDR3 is TGTGCCAGCAGCGGTCAAAAGGGCGGGCACTGCTCTGGGGCCAACGTCCTGACTTTC. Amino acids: CASSGQKGGHCSGANVLTF.

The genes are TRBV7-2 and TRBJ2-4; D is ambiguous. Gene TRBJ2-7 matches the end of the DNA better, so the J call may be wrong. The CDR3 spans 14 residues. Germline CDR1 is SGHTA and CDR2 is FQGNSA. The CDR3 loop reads CASSLATPRYEQYF. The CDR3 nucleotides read TGTGCCAGCAGCTTAGCCACCCCTAGGTACGAGCAGTACTTC.

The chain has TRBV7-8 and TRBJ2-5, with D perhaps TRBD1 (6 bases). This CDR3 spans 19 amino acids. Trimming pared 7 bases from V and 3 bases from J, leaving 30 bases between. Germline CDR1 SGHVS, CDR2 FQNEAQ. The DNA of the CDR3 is TGTGCCAGCACCGCAGGGGCAGGAAGACTTGGCGTTACTAAAGAGACCCAGTACTTC. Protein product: CASTAGAGRLGVTKETQYF.

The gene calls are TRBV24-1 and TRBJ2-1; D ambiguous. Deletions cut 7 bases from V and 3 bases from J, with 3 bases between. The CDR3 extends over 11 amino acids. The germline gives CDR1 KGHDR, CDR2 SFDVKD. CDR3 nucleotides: TGTGCCACCAGGAGCTACAATGAGCAGTTCTTC. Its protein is CATRSYNEQFF.

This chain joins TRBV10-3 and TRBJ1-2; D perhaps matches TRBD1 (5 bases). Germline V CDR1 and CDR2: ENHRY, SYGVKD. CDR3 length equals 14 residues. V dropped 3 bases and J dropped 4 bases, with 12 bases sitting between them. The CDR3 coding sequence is TGTGCCATCAGTGAAAGTGGGGGGTTCTATGGCTACACCTTC. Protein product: CAISESGGFYGYTF.

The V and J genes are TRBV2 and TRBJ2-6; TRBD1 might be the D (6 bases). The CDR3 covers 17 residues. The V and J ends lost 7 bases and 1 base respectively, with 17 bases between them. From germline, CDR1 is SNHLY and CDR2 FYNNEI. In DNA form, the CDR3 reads TGTGCCAGCAAAGGACAGTCTGTTCTTTCTGGGGCCAACGTCCTGACTTTC. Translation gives CASKGQSVLSGANVLTF. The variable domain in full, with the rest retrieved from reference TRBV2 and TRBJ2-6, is EPEVTQTPSHQVTQMGQEVILRCVPISNHLYFYWYRQILGQKVEFLVSFYNNEISEKSEIFDDQFSVERPDGSNFTLKIRSTKLEDSAMYFCASKGQSVLSGANVLTFGAGSRLTVL.

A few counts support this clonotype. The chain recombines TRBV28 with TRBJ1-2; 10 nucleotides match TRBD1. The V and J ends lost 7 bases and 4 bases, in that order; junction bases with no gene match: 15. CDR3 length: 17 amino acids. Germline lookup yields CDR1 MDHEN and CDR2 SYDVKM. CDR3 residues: CASTLVPGQGSVYGYTF. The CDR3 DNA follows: TGTGCCAGCACCCTTGTCCCGGGACAGGGGTCGGTCTATGGCTACACCTTC.

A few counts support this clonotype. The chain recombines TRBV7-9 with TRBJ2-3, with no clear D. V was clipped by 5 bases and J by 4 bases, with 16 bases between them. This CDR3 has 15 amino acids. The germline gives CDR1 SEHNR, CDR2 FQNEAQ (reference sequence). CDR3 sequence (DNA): TGTGCCAGCAGCCCCCAAGGGTCTGGCGCAGATACGCAGTATTTT. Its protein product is CASSPQGSGADTQYF.

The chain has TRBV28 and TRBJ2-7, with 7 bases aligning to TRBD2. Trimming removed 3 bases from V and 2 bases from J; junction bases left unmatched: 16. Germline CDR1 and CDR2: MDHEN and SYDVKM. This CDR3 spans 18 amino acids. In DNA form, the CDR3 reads TGTGCCAGCAGTTTTGGACCCCAGTGGCGGGAGAACACCTACGAGCAGTACTTC. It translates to CASSFGPQWRENTYEQYF.

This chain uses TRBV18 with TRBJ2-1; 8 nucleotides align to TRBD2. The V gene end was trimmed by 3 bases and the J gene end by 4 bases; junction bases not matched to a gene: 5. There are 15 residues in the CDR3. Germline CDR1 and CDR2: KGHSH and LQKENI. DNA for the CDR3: TGTGCCAGCTCACCGACTAGCGCCTATTACAATGAGCAGTTCTTC. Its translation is CASSPTSAYYNEQFF.

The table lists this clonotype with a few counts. In nucleotides, the CDR3 is TGCAGCGTTGAAATAACAGGACAAGAGACCCAGTACTTC. Protein sequence: CSVEITGQETQYF. The chain has TRBV29-1 and TRBJ2-5, with D possibly matching TRBD1 (5 bases). V lost 2 bases, J lost 2 bases, and 9 bases lay in between. The CDR3 runs 13 residues. Germline V gives CDR1 SQVTM, CDR2 ANQGSEA.

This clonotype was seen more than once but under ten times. CDR3 loop: CASSSGAGGKGAYEQYF. Written as DNA, the CDR3 is TGTGCCAGCAGCTCAGGAGCAGGGGGAAAAGGAGCCTACGAGCAGTACTTC. The chain recombines TRBV7-8 with TRBJ2-5, with 7 bases matching TRBD1. The DNA matches TRBJ2-7 better at its end, which makes the J call doubtful. Germline CDR1 reads SGHVS; CDR2 reads FQNEAQ. This CDR3 has 17 amino acids.

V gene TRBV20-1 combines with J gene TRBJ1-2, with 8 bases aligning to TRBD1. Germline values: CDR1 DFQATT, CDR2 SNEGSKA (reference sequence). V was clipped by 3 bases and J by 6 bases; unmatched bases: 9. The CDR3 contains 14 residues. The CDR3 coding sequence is TGCAGTGCTAGTACCGACAGGGGTCAGGATGGCTACACCTTC. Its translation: CSASTDRGQDGYTF.

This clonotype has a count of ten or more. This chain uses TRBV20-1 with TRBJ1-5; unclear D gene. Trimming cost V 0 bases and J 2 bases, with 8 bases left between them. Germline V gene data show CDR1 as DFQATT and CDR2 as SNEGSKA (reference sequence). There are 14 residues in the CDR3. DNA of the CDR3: TGCAGTGCTAGAGATACCCCTGGCAATCAGCCCCAGCATTTT. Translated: CSARDTPGNQPQHF.

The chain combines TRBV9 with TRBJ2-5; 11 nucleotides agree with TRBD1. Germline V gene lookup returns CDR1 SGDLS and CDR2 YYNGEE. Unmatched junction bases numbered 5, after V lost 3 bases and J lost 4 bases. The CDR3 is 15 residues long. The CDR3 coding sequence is TGTGCCAGCAGCGCCACGGACAGGGGGCTAGAGACCCAGTACTTC. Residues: CASSATDRGLETQYF.

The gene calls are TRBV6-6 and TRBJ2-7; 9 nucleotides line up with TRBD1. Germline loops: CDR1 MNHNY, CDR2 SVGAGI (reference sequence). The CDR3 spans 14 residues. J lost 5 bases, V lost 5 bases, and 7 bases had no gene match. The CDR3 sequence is CASSLVRTGDEQYF. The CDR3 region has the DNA TGTGCCAGCAGTCTAGTTCGGACAGGGGACGAGCAGTACTTC.

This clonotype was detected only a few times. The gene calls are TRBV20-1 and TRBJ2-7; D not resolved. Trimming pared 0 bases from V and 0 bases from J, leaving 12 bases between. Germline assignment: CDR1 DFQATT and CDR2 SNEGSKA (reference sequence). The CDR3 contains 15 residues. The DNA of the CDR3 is TGCAGTGCTAGAGATCGGATTACAGCCTCCTACGAGCAGTACTTC. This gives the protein CSARDRITASYEQYF.

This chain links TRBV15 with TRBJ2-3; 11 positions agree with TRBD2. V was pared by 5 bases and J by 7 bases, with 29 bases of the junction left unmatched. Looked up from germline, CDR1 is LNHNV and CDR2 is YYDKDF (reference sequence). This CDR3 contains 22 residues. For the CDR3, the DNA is TGTGCCACCAGCGGTACAGGGGGAACCCGACTAGCGGGGTACTCGGGGGGGTATACGCAGTATTTT. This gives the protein CATSGTGGTRLAGYSGGYTQYF.

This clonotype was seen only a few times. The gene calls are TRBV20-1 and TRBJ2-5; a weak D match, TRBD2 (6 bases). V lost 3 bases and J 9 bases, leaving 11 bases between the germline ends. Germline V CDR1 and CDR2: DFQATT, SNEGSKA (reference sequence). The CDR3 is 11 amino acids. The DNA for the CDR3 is TGCAGTGCTAGTCCTGGAGGGCCCCAGTACTTC. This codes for CSASPGGPQYF.

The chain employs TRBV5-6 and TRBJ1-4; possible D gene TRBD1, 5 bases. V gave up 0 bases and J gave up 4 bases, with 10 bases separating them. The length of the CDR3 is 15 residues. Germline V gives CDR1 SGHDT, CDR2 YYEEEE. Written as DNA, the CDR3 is TGTGCCAGCAGCTTGGCCCAGGGTATTAATGAAAAACTGTTTTTT. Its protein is CASSLAQGINEKLFF.

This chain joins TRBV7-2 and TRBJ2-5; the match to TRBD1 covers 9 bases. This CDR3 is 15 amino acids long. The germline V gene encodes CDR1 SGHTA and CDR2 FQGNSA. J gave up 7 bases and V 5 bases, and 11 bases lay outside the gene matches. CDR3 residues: CASSRGQGNEGTQYF. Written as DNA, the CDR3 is TGTGCCAGCAGCCGGGGACAGGGCAACGAAGGGACCCAGTACTTC. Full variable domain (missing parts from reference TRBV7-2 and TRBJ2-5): GAGVSQSPSNKVTEKGKDVELRCDPISGHTALYWYRQSLGQGLEFLIYFQGNSAPDKSGLPSDRFSAERTGGSVSTLTIQRTQQEDSAVYLCASSRGQGNEGTQYFGPGTRLLVL.

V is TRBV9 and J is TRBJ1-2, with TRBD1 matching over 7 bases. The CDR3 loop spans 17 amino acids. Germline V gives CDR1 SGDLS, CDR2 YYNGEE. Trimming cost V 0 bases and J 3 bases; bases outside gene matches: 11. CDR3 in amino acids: CASSVGLGGRVDYGYTF. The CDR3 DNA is TGTGCCAGCAGCGTAGGCTTAGGGGGCAGGGTAGACTATGGCTACACCTTC.

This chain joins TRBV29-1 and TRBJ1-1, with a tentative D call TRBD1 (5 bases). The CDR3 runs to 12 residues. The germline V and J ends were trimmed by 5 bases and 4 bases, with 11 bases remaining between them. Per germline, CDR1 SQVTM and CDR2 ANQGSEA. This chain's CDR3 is CSVPRGGTEAFF. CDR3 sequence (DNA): TGCAGCGTTCCGAGGGGCGGCACTGAAGCTTTCTTT. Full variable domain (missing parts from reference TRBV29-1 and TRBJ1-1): SAVISQKPSRDICQRGTSLTIQCQVDSQVTMMFWYRQQPGQSLTLIATANQGSEATYESGFVIDKFPISRPNLTFSTLTVSNMSPEDSSIYLCSVPRGGTEAFFGQGTRLTVV.